The next 10 T cell receptor beta chains were all read from a single sample in a study of breast tumors, draining lymph nodes, adjacent tissues (TCRdb year 2016). The library was made by multiplex PCR. Reads for this sample came from an Illumina HiSeq 2000. The public sequencing data were trimmed at Q25 with fastp and processed into clonotypes with MiXCR by TCRdb, which kept only in-frame beta chains. Here each entry gathers all rows of one CDR3 protein and keeps the most common genes and DNA. The sample table records approximately 13,000 distinct CDR3 sequences; roughly 53% of these occur just once. Roughly two fifths of the sample is in the top ten clones. Specimen: tumor-adjacent breast tissue. The receptors shown here come from a female donor with breast cancer. Some clones in this sample may be carry-over from other donors' samples.

The sample holds many counts of this clonotype. This clone may be a read error of a much larger clone one base away. This rearrangement joins TRBV5-5 to TRBJ2-5; tentative D call: TRBD2 (6 bases). The V gene lost 3 bases and the J gene lost 5 bases, with 20 bases spanning the gap. This CDR3 comprises 16 residues. Looked up from germline, CDR1 is SGHKS and CDR2 is YYEKEE (reference sequence). Here the CDR3 DNA reads TGTGCCAGCAGCTCAAGGACTACCGGGAGAGGGGAGACCCAGTACTTC. Its translation: CASSSRTTGRGETQYF. Complete variable domain (other parts from reference TRBV5-5 and TRBJ2-5): DAGVTQSPTHLIKTRGQQVTLRCSPISGHKSVSWYQQVLGQGPQFIFQYYEKEERGRGNFPDRFSARQFPNYSSELNVNALLLGDSALYLCASSSRTTGRGETQYFGPGTRLLVL.

The chain carries TRBV7-8 and TRBJ2-7, with D tentatively TRBD2 (6 bases). This CDR3 has 10 residues. V lost 2 bases and J lost 11, with 7 bases in between. Germline CDR1 is SGHVS and CDR2 is FQNEAQ. The CDR3 DNA reads TGTGCCAGCAGCTTAAGGGAGGAGTACTTC. This gives the protein CASSLREEYF.

This clonotype was recorded a few times. The rearrangement links TRBV2 to TRBJ1-2; a weak D match, TRBD1 (5 bases). Germline V gene sequence: CDR1 SNHLY, CDR2 FYNNEI. Between the trimmed V and J ends, which lost 1 base and 7 bases, there was a span of 13 bases. The CDR3 length is 14 residues. DNA for the CDR3: TGTGCCAGCAGTGAAGGGCAGGGCATATCTGGCTACACCTTC. The encoded protein is CASSEGQGISGYTF.

The sample holds many counts of this clonotype. The CDR3 coding sequence is TGTGCCAGCAGCCAAGTATCGGCCAGCCGGGGGGGCTACACCTTC. This codes for CASSQVSASRGGYTF. The chain recombines TRBV4-2 with TRBJ1-2, with TRBD1 as a possible D gene (5 bases). The germline V gene has CDR1 LGHNA and CDR2 YNFKEQ. The CDR3 loop spans 15 amino acids. Trimming took 1 base from V and 8 from J, leaving 17 bases between them.

This clonotype is deemed medium-sized. The gene calls are TRBV11-3 and TRBJ2-1, with 9 bases that match TRBD1. CDR1 is SGHNT, CDR2 YENEEA, per germline. With 5 bases clipped from V and 0 bases from J, the junction kept 5 bases outside the gene matches. The CDR3 totals 16 residues. Here the CDR3 DNA reads TGTGCCAGCAGCGGCATGGACAGGGGCTCCTACAATGAGCAGTTCTTC. It specifies CASSGMDRGSYNEQFF.

This clonotype is termed medium-sized. CDR3 coding DNA: TGTGCCAGCACTCGACTAGCGGGAGGATATAATGAGCAGTTCTTC. Its translation: CASTRLAGGYNEQFF. The chain combines TRBV6-5 with TRBJ2-1, with TRBD2 matching 13 bases. The V and J ends lost 7 bases and 7 bases, in that order; junction bases with no gene match: 7. The CDR3 has 15 residues. CDR1 is MNHEY and CDR2 is SVGAGI in the germline V gene.

This clonotype was detected many times. This may arise from a read error, as a much more abundant clone is one base away. The V gene is TRBV5-4, the J gene TRBJ2-1, with D hard to call. Germline-derived CDR1 and CDR2 are SGHNT and YYREEE (reference sequence). The CDR3 has 12 amino acids. Trimming removed 2 bases at V and 10 bases at J, with 10 bases between. CDR3 coding DNA: TGTGCCAGCAGCTTCCCGAGACCGGAGCAGTTCTTC. As protein: CASSFPRPEQFF.

The gene calls are TRBV7-2 and TRBJ2-2, with 9 bases that match TRBD2. Losses at the gene ends were 6 bases for V and 5 bases for J; bases not matched to a gene: 10. In germline, CDR1 is SGHTA, CDR2 FQGNSA. The CDR3 extends over 16 amino acids. In DNA, the CDR3 is TGTGCCAGCAGTTCCCTACTAGCGGGCGAGACCGGGGAGCTGTTTTTT. Protein product: CASSSLLAGETGELFF.

The chain combines TRBV15 with TRBJ2-7; 7 positions match TRBD2. CDR1 and CDR2 (germline): LNHNV, YYDKDF (reference sequence). V lost 0 bases and J lost 5; bases outside the gene matches: 10. This CDR3 has 16 amino acids. CDR3 region: CATSRDDGGSGDEQYF. CDR3 DNA sequence: TGTGCCACCAGCAGAGATGATGGGGGGAGCGGGGACGAGCAGTACTTC.

This clonotype is termed medium-sized. J is TRBJ2-7 and V is TRBV7-2; 11 bases align to TRBD2. The V segment lost 4 bases and the J segment 11 bases; nucleotides outside the gene matches: 10. Germline V gene lookup returns CDR1 SGHTA and CDR2 FQGNSA. The CDR3 is made up of 14 amino acids. The CDR3 loop is CASSSGLAGEREYF. The DNA of the CDR3 is TGTGCCAGCAGCTCCGGACTAGCGGGCGAGAGGGAGTACTTC.